This TCR beta chain is drawn from a study of cytomegalovirus exposure and HLA in healthy donors listed by TCRdb under 2017. With respect to the entire study: According to an earlier analysis of several hundred of the donors, 150 million to 200 million T cells yielded 117 million unique TCR beta sequences and more than 250 Gb of sequence data. Roughly 300 gigabases of sequencing data and around 85 million unique TCR sequences made up an early release that covered some 640 HLA-typed donors. Among the roughly 400 genotyped donors, around 81% belonged to the genetic ancestry cluster associated with self-reported Caucasian donors. The aim of the study was to test whether cataloging public T cell receptors could identify signatures of past pathogen exposure. The study profiled the T cell repertoires of under 700 subjects by immunosequencing and related them to cytomegalovirus serostatus. Along with the approximately 600-subject first cohort, a separate validation cohort of roughly 110 different subjects was used. High-throughput TCR immunosequencing, statistical association of individual TCRs with disease status, and machine learning were combined to predict cytomegalovirus infection status. A later analysis re-examined previously published TCR beta repertoires from 600 to 700 donors and added high-resolution HLA genotyping to investigate patterns of TCR occurrence. In the later analysis, no new phenotypic data were used to find candidate immune exposures; instead, reliance was placed on TCR beta sequences and their occurrence across donors. To decide whether each TCR beta V gene segment behaved as functional or pseudogenic, an earlier analysis of approximately 590 of the donors relied on high-throughput TCR beta sequencing. Alongside the repertoire data, information on donor age, sex, ethnicity and CMV serostatus was compiled. A later genetic analysis used genome-wide SNP genotypes for about 60% of the roughly 670 donors, treating that subset as a discovery cohort. All discovery cohort repertoires had been generated on a single sequencing platform. Class I and class II HLA loci were covered by the typing at four-digit resolution. Typing coverage varied by locus: roughly 620-630 donors for A, B, C, DRB1 and DQB1; roughly 560 for DQA1; over 600 for DPA1; 450 to 480 for DPB1. Four or five DR-DQ haplotypes were handled as single units for association and clustering because linkage in the cohort was strong. Among under 450 genotyped donors of the cohort, an average of roughly 240,000 unique TCR beta nucleotide sequences were sequenced per donor, roughly 20% of them non-productive. The paper as a whole reports these results and caveats: Over 15 rarely observed V segments, including chromosome 9 orphons, were excluded from the earlier analysis of 550 to 700 of the donors because counts were too low. The only immune exposure information available for the cohort was CMV serostatus. The study gave a list of 150 to 200 TCR beta chains associated with cytomegalovirus. In this cohort, only TCR beta chains were sequenced, and detectable features were limited by the absence of alpha or paired-chain data. A later analysis found that TCR association rates varied across HLA loci, with DRB1 alleles showing the most associated TCRs and HLA-C alleles the fewest. In an earlier analysis of approximately 590 of the donors, most TCR beta V segments were observed in productive rearrangements about 87% or about 30% of the time, broadly matching IMGT annotations. Because HLA typing was unavailable for some donors at each locus, only the typed subset was used in association tests. The sequencing pipeline was judged likely to have produced a cluster of highly shared sequence variants as a technical artifact. A further reported finding was that TCR beta sequences accurately predicted the HLA-A and HLA-B alleles for most subjects in the first cohort. Most TCR sequences were seen in very few donors, while some public TCRs were found in many individuals. A later analysis reported that several top co-occurrence clusters appeared linked to parvovirus B19, influenza, CMV and Epstein-Barr virus. In a later genetic analysis, a missense DCLRE1C variant was associated with V-gene and J-gene trimming of TCR beta chains, and the association was replicated in an independent cohort. The presence/absence analyses assumed that sequencing depth was roughly uniform across donors, and that assumption may not be true. The 87-base-pair reads could not distinguish some IMGT-functional V segments, including TRBV6-2 and TRBV6-3, so those segments were excluded. When HLA alleles, especially DR and DQ, strongly co-occurred, TCR associations were difficult to assign to individual alleles. A later genetic analysis reported fewer N-insertions in productive TCRs among donors in an Asian-associated ancestry cluster than the roughly 700-donor mean. Linkage disequilibrium might explain the correlated functional status among segregating V segments, but an unknown experimental factor could not be ruled out. In a later analysis, HLA-associated TCR beta chains showed more clonal expansion and lower generation probabilities than non-associated chains that were equally common. Most CMV-associated TCR beta chains appeared to be HLA-restricted in a later analysis, and the HLA associations seemed to be driven largely by CMV exposure. A few of the identified cytomegalovirus-associated TCR beta chains were confirmed in vitro to be specific for cytomegalovirus antigens. A later analysis associated some 17,000 TCR beta sequences with specific HLA alleles at a false discovery rate of 0.05. It was suggested by the authors that the approach could potentially be generalized to other disease states and immunological phenotypes. The classifier was reported to diagnose cytomegalovirus status with high specificity and sensitivity in both the original cohort and the validation cohort.

As regards this clone: Its antigen is not yet known. One base away there is no much larger clone; base qualities are not given.

The library was generated by the immunoSEQ multiplex PCR assay. For the multiplex PCR, a mixture combining 60 forward primers for TCR Vbeta segments and 13 reverse primers for TCR Jbeta segments was used. The CDR3 region of rearranged TCR beta genes was amplified from genomic DNA by a multiplex PCR assay. The Illumina HiSeq System was used to sequence the amplified TCR beta libraries as 87-base-pair reads. Under the source paper's analysis protocol: A later analysis counted 75 million to 100 million unique TCR beta chains across the 650 to 800 repertoires, and some 11 million of these chains were shared by at least two donors. A nearest-neighbor algorithm error-corrected the raw reads and collapsed the reads into unique sequences, merging closely related sequences to remove PCR and sequencing errors. To assign V, D and J gene segments, CDR3 sequences were aligned to IMGT reference sequences. For a sequence to be retained, a match of at least six nucleotides to both a V gene segment and a J gene segment was required. A rearrangement counted as productive if the CDR3 had no stop codons and remained in frame with V and J, and every other rearrangement counted as non-productive. CDR3 was defined according to IMGT convention as the region running from the second conserved V-encoded cysteine to the conserved J-encoded phenylalanine. Sequences without an unambiguous match to a single V gene segment were excluded from the earlier analysis of about 600 of the donors. In an earlier analysis of some 590 of the donors, a V segment was called functional when productive rearrangements were above 56.7%, and segregating when the standard deviation between donors exceeded 5%. A statistical classification framework was built for diagnosing cytomegalovirus status from the catalog of TCR beta chain sequences. V and J gene assignment, in a later analysis, came from comparing TCR nucleotide sequences with IMGT/GENE-DB human TR gene sequences. The TCRdist pipeline was used in a later analysis to assign CDR3 sequences and most-parsimonious VDJ recombination scenarios. In a later analysis, each TCR beta chain was defined by its CDR3 amino acid sequence together with its V-gene family, and reads lacking a unique V-gene family were excluded. In a later analysis, 550 to 650 highly shared, low-generation-probability nucleotide sequences were removed to address suspected cross-contamination and a sequencing artifact. In a later analysis, a clonal expansion index for each public chain was calculated from normalized within-repertoire ranks of inferred template counts. In a later analysis, generation probabilities were computed using a VDJ recombination model fitted to out-of-frame rearrangements, and the results were checked against IGoR. In a later analysis, TCR-TCR, TCR-HLA and TCR-CMV co-occurrence was scored with hypergeometric tests, and a repertoire-size bias correction was applied to TCR pairs. In a later analysis, false discovery rates were estimated by permuting HLA or CMV assignments 20 times. In a later analysis, co-occurring TCRs were grouped using DBSCAN, with TCRdist sequence similarity added in when clustering inside HLA-allele-positive subsets. Repertoires with fewer than 30,000 or more than 120,000 public chains, plus five repertoires with anomalous nucleotide sharing, were excluded from co-occurrence clustering. TCRdb carries this immuneACCESS record with in-frame sequences only. Its versions omit some clonotypes, under half of them owing to an unresolved V gene in the studies checked, with the rest unexplained. V and J calls and clone size are those listed in that table; D and trimming were worked out from the DNA. The table for this sample lists 60,000 or so clones; 60% to 80% of them were counted only once. The top ten hold roughly 3.3% of the sample.

From a lookup of the germline V gene (reference sequence), CDR1 and CDR2 are MNHEY and SMNVEV. Cut back by 6 bases and 0 bases, the V and J ends lie 8 bases apart. The CDR3 goes from the cysteine to the phenylalanine over 13 residues. Only the CDR3 DNA is retained, 39 bases long and in frame from the first base. In total, over 600 healthy bone marrow donors made up the cohort. At the time of sampling, all cohort members were nominally healthy, though unrecorded immune exposures were likely present. The donor was CMV seropositive and belonged to the group of more than 250 seropositive cohort members. Each donor provided a peripheral blood sample, and peripheral blood mononuclear cells were used for TCR beta sequencing. Genomic DNA was extracted from the blood cell samples with the Qiagen DNeasy Blood Extraction Kit.

The sample consisted of PBMCs. The chain employs TRBV27 and TRBJ1-1, with a weak D call of TRBD1 (5 bases match). The sequence was collected from a middle-aged woman in good health and CMV-seropositive. The CDR3 in this case is CASRRRVNTEAFF. The nucleotides read TGTGCCAGCAGACGCAGGGTGAACACTGAAGCTTTCTTT.